Listed below are T cell receptor beta chains from one sample, sequenced in a study of cytomegalovirus exposure and HLA in healthy donors. Produced via immunoSEQ multiplex PCR; TCRdb's table is partial and in-frame only. Counted here are roughly 150,000 clones, less than 65% occurring once; the ten biggest clones make up around 3%. Material for sequencing was PBMCs. The receptors stem from a woman between 25 and 40 years old in good health and CMV-seropositive. Each CDR3 is given with its conserved first and last residue.

V	length	CDR3
TRBV5-1	14	CASSLYGGDYGYTF
TRBV19	16	CASSIRTADSNQPQHF
TRBV2	21	CASSHPPDRGASSSYNSPLHF
TRBV13	16	CASSLGRQGYNQPQHF
TRBV7-9	14	CASNLAWRNTEAFF
TRBV25-1	15	CASSWTGRGEETQYF
TRBV5-8	15	CASRRQGGAGNTIYF
TRBV6-1	14	CASTYDRVENIQYF
TRBV6-5	14	CASSYFGGGEEQYF
TRBV19	14	CASSTATGLYEQYF
TRBV25-1	13	CASRGAFFDTQYF
TRBV6-1	12	CASSWHPPGQHF
TRBV6-1	15	CASSEEAGHPYEQYF
TRBV19	15	CASSIGTSLAGELFF
TRBV30	14	CAWNRGLVSDTQYF
TRBV25-1	14	CASSGAWSNTEAFF
TRBV19	13	CATTPLTGNTIYF
TRBV6-5	16	CASSYMGAAGANVLTF
TRBV2	14	CASSRTVGATEAFF
TRBV7-2	14	CASSLGSGRYEQYF
TRBV4-1	15	CASSPWDAGNSPLHF
TRBV14	15	CASSYYRGRGETQYF
TRBV29-1	13	CSAGTGVGYGYTF
TRBV10-1	13	CASSEDIQWKQYF
TRBV6-1	16	CASSEAERELNNEQFF
TRBV19	13	CASGWQGTDTQYF
TRBV5-1	16	CASSLAPAGGQETQYF
TRBV9	14	CASSRGSYNSPLHF
TRBV5-1	17	CASSLGGPSSLGTEAFF
TRBV11-2	13	CASSLASTNEQFF